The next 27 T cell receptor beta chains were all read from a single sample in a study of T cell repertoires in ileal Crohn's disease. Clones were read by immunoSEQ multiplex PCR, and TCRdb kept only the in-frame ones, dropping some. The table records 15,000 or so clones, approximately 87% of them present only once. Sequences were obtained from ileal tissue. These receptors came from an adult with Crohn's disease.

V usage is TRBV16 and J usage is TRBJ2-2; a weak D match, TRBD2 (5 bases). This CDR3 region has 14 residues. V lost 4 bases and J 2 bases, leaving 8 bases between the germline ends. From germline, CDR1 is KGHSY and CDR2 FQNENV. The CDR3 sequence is CASSPTKNTGELFF. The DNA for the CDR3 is TGTGCCAGCAGCCCGACTAAAAACACCGGGGAGCTGTTTTTT.

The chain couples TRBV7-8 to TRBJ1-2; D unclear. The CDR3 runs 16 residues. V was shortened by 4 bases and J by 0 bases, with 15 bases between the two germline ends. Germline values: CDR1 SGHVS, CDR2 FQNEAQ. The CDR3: CASSWLDMVTNYGYTF. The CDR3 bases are TGTGCCAGCAGCTGGCTTGATATGGTGACTAACTATGGCTACACCTTC.

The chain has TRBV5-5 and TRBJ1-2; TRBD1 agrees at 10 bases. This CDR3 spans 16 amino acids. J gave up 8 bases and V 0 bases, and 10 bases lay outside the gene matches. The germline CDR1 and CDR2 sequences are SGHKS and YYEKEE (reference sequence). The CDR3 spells CASSLAWGQGSRGYTF. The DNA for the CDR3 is TGTGCCAGCAGCTTGGCCTGGGGACAGGGGTCGAGAGGCTACACCTTC.

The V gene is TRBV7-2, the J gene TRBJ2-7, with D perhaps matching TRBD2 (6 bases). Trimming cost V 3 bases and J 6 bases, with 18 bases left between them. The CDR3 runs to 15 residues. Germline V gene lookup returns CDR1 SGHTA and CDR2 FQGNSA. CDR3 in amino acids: CASSFGREAASEQYF. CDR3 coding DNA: TGTGCCAGCAGCTTCGGCAGGGAGGCTGCTAGCGAGCAGTACTTC.

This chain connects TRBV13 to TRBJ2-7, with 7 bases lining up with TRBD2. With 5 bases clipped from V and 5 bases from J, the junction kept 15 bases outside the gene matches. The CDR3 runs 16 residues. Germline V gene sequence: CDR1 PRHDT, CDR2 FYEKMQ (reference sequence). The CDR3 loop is CASSRGVSGEVHEQYF. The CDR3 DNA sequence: TGTGCCAGCAGCCGGGGCGTCAGCGGGGAGGTCCACGAGCAGTACTTC. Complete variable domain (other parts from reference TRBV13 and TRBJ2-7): AAGVIQSPRHLIKEKRETATLKCYPIPRHDTVYWYQQGPGQDPQFLISFYEKMQSDKGSIPDRFSAQQFSDYHSELNMSSLELGDSALYFCASSRGVSGEVHEQYFGPGTRLTVT.

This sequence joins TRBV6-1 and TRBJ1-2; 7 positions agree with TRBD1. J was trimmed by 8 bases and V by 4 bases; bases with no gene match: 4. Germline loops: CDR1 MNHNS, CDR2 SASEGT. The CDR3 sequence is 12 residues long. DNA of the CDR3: TGTGCCAGCAGTGCTTACAGGGGCGGCTACACCTTC. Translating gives CASSAYRGGYTF.

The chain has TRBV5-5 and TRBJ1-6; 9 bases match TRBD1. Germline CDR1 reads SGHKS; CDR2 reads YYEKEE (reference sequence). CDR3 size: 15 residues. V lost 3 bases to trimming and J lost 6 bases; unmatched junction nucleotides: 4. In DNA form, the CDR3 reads TGTGCCAGCAGCTCTCTGGGACAGGGTAATTCACCCCTCCACTTT. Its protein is CASSSLGQGNSPLHF. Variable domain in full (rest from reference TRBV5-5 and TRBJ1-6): DAGVTQSPTHLIKTRGQQVTLRCSPISGHKSVSWYQQVLGQGPQFIFQYYEKEERGRGNFPDRFSARQFPNYSSELNVNALLLGDSALYLCASSSLGQGNSPLHFGNGTRLTVT.

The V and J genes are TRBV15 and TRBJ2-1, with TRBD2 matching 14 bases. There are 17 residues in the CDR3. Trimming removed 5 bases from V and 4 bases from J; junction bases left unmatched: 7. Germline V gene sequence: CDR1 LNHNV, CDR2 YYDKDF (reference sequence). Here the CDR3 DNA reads TGTGCCACCAGCCCTGGGACTAGCGGGGGCCCGTACAATGAGCAGTTCTTC. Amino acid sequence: CATSPGTSGGPYNEQFF. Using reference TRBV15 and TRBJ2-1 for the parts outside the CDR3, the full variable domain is DAMVIQNPRYQVTQFGKPVTLSCSQTLNHNVMYWYQQKSSQAPKLLFHYYDKDFNNEADTPDNFQSRRPNTSFCFLDIRSPGLGDTAMYLCATSPGTSGGPYNEQFFGPGTRLTVL.

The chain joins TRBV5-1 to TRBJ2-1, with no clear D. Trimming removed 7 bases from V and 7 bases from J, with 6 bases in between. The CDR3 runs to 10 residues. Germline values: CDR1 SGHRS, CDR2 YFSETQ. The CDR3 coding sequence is TGCGCCAGCCCCATGAATGAGCAGTTCTTC. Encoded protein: CASPMNEQFF.

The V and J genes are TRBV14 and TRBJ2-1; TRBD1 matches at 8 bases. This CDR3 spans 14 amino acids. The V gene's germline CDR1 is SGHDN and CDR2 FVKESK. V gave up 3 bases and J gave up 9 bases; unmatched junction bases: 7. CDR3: CASSQGRGLGEQFF. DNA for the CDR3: TGTGCCAGCAGCCAGGGCAGGGGGCTGGGTGAGCAGTTCTTC.

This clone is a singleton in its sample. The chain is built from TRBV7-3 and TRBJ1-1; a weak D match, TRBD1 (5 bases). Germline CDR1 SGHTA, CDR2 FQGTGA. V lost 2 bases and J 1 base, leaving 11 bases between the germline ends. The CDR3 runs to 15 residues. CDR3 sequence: CASSLGGKGNTEAFF. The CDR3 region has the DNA TGTGCCAGCAGCTTAGGGGGGAAAGGGAACACTGAAGCTTTCTTT.

CDR3 coding DNA: TGTGCCAGCAGCGTAACCCCGGGAGCGGGGGCCTACAATGAGCAGTTCTTC. This sequence encodes CASSVTPGAGAYNEQFF. The chain joins TRBV9 to TRBJ2-1, with TRBD2 matching over 8 bases. The V gene end was trimmed by 1 base and the J gene end by 2 bases; junction bases not matched to a gene: 8. Germline V gene lookup returns CDR1 SGDLS and CDR2 YYNGEE. The length of the CDR3 is 17 residues.

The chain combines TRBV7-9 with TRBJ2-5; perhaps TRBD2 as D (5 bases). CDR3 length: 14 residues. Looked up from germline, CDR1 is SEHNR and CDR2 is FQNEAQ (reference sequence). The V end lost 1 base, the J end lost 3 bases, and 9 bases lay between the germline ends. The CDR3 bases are TGTGCCAGCAGCTTAGGGCCCGGGGAAGAGACCCAGTACTTC. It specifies CASSLGPGEETQYF.

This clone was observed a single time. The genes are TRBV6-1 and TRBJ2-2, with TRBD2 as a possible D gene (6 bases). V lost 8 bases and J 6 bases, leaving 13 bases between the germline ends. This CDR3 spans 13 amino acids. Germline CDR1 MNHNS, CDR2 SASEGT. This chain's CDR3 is CASSPPGAGELFF. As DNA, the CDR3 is TGTGCCAGCTCACCCCCGGGGGCCGGGGAGCTGTTTTTT.

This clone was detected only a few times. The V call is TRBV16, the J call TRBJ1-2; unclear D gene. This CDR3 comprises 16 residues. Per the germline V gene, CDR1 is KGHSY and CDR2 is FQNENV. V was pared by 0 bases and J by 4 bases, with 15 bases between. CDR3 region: CASSQSSTPLSYGYTF. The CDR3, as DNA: TGTGCCAGCAGCCAATCCTCCACCCCTCTAAGCTATGGCTACACCTTC.

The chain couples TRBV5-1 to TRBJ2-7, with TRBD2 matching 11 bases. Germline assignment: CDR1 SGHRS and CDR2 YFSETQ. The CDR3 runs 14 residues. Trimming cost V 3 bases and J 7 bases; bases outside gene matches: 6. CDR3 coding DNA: TGCGCCAGCAGCTCGACTAGCGGGGCTTGGGAGCAGTACTTC. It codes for CASSSTSGAWEQYF.

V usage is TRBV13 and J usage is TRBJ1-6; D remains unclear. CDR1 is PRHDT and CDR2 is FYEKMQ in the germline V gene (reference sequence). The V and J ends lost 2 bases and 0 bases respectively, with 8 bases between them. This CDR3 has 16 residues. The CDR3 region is CASSLRESSYNSPLHF. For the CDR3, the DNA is TGTGCCAGCAGCTTACGGGAGAGCTCCTATAATTCACCCCTCCACTTT. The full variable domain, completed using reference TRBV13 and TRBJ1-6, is AAGVIQSPRHLIKEKRETATLKCYPIPRHDTVYWYQQGPGQDPQFLISFYEKMQSDKGSIPDRFSAQQFSDYHSELNMSSLELGDSALYFCASSLRESSYNSPLHFGNGTRLTVT.

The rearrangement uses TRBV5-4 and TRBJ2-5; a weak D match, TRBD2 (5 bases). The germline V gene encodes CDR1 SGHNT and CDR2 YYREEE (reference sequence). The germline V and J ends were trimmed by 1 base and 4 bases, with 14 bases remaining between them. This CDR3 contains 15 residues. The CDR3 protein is CASSLFRAGLETQYF. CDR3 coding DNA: TGTGCCAGCAGCTTGTTTAGGGCGGGCCTAGAGACCCAGTACTTC.

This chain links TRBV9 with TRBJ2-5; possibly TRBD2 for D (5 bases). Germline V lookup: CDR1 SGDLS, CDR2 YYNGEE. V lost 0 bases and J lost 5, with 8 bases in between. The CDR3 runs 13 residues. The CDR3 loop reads CASSVDTGETQYF. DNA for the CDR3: TGTGCCAGCAGCGTAGACACGGGGGAGACCCAGTACTTC.

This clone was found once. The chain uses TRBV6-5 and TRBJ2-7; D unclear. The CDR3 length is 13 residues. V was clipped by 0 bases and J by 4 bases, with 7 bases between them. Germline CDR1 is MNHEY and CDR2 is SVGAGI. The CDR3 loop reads CASSYSPRYEQYF. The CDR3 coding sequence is TGTGCCAGCAGTTACTCCCCACGGTACGAGCAGTACTTC.

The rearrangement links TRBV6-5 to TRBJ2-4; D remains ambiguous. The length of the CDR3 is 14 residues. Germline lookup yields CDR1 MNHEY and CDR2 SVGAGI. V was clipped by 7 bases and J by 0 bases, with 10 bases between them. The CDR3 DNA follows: TGTGCCAGCACTCCCACAATAGCCAAAAACATTCAGTACTTC. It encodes CASTPTIAKNIQYF.

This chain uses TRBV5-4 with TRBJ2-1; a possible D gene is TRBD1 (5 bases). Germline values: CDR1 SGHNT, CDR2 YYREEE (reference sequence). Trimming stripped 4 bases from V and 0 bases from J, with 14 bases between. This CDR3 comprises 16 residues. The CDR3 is CASSRGRGNSYNEQFF. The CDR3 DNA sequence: TGTGCCAGCAGCAGGGGAAGGGGCAACTCCTACAATGAGCAGTTCTTC.

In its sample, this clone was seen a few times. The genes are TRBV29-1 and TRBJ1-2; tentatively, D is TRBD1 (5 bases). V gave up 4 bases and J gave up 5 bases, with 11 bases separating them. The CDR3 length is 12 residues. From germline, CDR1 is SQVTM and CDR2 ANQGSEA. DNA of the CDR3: TGCAGCGTTGGGGGGGTAGAATATGGCTACACCTTC. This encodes CSVGGVEYGYTF.

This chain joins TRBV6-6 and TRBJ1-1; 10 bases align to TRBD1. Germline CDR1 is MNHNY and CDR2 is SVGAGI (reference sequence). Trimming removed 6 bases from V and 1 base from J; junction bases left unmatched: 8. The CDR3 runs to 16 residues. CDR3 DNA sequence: TGTGCCAGCAGGGCCCGGACAGGGGGAAGGAACACTGAAGCTTTCTTT. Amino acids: CASRARTGGRNTEAFF.

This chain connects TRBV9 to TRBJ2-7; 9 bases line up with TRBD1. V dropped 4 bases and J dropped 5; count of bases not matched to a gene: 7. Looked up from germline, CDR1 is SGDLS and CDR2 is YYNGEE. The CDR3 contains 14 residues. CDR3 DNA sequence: TGTGCCAGCAGCAAAGACAGGGGGTTCGACGAGCAGTACTTC. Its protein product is CASSKDRGFDEQYF.

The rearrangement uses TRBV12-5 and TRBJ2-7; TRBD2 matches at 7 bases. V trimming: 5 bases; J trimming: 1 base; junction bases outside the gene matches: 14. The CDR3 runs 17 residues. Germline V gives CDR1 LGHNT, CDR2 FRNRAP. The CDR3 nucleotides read TGTGCTAGTGGTGTCTGGGGAGGGGCACGCATATCCTACGAGCAGTACTTC. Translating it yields CASGVWGGARISYEQYF.

CDR3 nucleotide sequence: TGTGCCAGCAGTTACTCTGGGACAGGTTTTTATTCACCCCTCCACTTT. This gives the protein CASSYSGTGFYSPLHF. This sequence joins TRBV6-6 and TRBJ1-6; 8 nucleotides agree with TRBD1. Trimming took 0 bases from V and 8 from J; bases not matched to a gene: 6. The germline CDR1 and CDR2 sequences are MNHNY and SVGAGI (reference sequence). The length of the CDR3 is 16 residues.